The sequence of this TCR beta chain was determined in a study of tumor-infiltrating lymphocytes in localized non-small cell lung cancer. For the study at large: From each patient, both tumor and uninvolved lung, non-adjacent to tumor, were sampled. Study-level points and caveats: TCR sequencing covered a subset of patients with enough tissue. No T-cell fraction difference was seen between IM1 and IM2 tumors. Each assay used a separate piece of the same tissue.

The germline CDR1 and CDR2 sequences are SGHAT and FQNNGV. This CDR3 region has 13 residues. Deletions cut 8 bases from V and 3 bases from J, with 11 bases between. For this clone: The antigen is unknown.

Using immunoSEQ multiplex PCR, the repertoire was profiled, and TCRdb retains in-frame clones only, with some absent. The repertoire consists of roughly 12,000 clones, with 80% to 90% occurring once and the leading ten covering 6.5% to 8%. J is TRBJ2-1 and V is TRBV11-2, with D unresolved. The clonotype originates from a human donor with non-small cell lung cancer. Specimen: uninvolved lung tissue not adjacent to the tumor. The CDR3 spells CASGVSNYNEQFF. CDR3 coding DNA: TGTGCCAGCGGGGTGTCAAACTACAATGAGCAGTTCTTC.